This TCR beta chain comes out of a study of shared T cell receptors in the human thymus. Here immunoSEQ multiplex PCR was the method, and the copy in TCRdb shows in-frame clones only, minus some. Among about 380,000 clones, 95% were seen once, and the ten largest hold 0.02%. Material: thymocytes. The origin of this receptor is a human donor.

The CDR3 nucleotides read TGTGCCAGCGTATCGGCGGATGGTACGCAGTATTTT. This sequence encodes CASVSADGTQYF. The chain uses TRBV7-3 and TRBJ2-3; D is unclear. Trimming removed 8 bases at V and 8 bases at J, with 14 bases between. CDR3 length: 12 residues. Germline V lookup: CDR1 SGHTA, CDR2 FQGTGA.